This TCR beta chain was sequenced for a study of shared clonotypes between healthy human individuals. This table comes from immunoSEQ multiplex PCR, and its TCRdb copy is limited to in-frame clones, with some not included. The data show 950,000 to 1,300,000 clones, under 80% seen once. The TCR originated in a man younger than 30 in good health. Sequences were obtained from memory CD4+ T cells sorted from blood. Subset defined: CD45RA-negative fraction.

This chain's CDR3 is CSVEAGTNTEAFF. DNA for the CDR3: TGCAGCGTTGAAGCAGGGACGAACACTGAAGCTTTCTTT. The V and J genes are TRBV29-1 and TRBJ1-1; a weak D match, TRBD1 (5 bases). Trimming pared 1 base from V and 1 base from J, leaving 7 bases between. The CDR3 totals 13 residues. Germline V gene sequence: CDR1 SQVTM, CDR2 ANQGSEA.